A selection of T cell receptor beta chains follows, all from one sample in a study of regulatory T cells in long-lasting Graves disease. MiXCR, run by TCRdb on the multiplex PCR reads, gives a single entry per CDR3 protein. The sample consists of 300,000 to 400,000 distinct CDR3 sequences, roughly 18% of them appearing once. Sequenced here: peripheral blood mononuclear cells (PBMCs), sampled at new diagnosis, from a patient treated with antithyroid drugs. These receptors all come from a female donor with Graves disease. Both conserved end residues are part of each CDR3. Fields, in order: clone size, V gene, D gene, J gene, CDR3 DNA, CDR3 protein. The D gene is left open where the match is weak. Part of the rows lack a size; the others show once, few, many or a class for expanded clones.

many,TRBV12-3/TRBV12-4,NA,TRBJ2-5,TGTGCCAGCAGTGACTCCAGGAGGGGAGAGACCCAGTACTTC,CASSDSRRGETQYF
NA,TRBV7-9,TRBD1,TRBJ1-5,TGTGCCAGCAGCTCCACAGGGGCAGAACAGCCCCAGCATTTT,CASSSTGAEQPQHF
few,TRBV28,TRBD1,TRBJ1-5,TGTGCCAGCAACCCTAGTCAACAGGGGGCAGGGCAGCCCCAGCATTTT,CASNPSQQGAGQPQHF
many,TRBV6-5,TRBD1,TRBJ2-7,TGTGCCAGCAGTTACTCTAGGCTAACCCACCACCCGACAGGGTCCTACGAGCAGTACTTC,CASSYSRLTHHPTGSYEQYF
many,TRBV28,NA,TRBJ2-5,TGTGCCAGCAGTTTGGGGGGCCCCCCGGGAGAGACCCAGTACTTC,CASSLGGPPGETQYF
NA,TRBV12-3/TRBV12-4,TRBD2,TRBJ2-7,TGTGCCAGCAGTACTACCGGACTAGCGGCTTCCTACGAGCAGTACTTC,CASSTTGLAASYEQYF
NA,TRBV7-2,TRBD1,TRBJ1-1,TGTGCCAGCAGCCCTCAGTGGAAGGGGGCGCAGAACACTGAAGCTTTCTTT,CASSPQWKGAQNTEAFF
few,TRBV5-8,NA,TRBJ1-1,TGTGCCAGCAGCTTGAGTCTCACGAACACTGAAGCTTTCTTT,CASSLSLTNTEAFF
many,TRBV3-1,NA,TRBJ2-1,TGTGCCAGCAGCCAAGATATCGGGGGCCTTCCCTACAATGAGCAGTTCTTC,CASSQDIGGLPYNEQFF
NA,TRBV6-1,TRBD1,TRBJ2-1,TGTGCCAGCAGCTTCGACAGGGTCCAGTTCTTC,CASSFDRVQFF
many,TRBV24-1,TRBD1,TRBJ1-5,TGTGCCACCAGTGTTCCCCGGGACAGGTCCCAGCAGCCCCAGCATTTT,CATSVPRDRSQQPQHF
many,TRBV2,NA,TRBJ2-2,TGTGCCAGCAGGGGGGGGGCGGACACCGGGGAGCTGTTTTTT,CASRGGADTGELFF
NA,TRBV6-1,NA,TRBJ2-7,TGTGCCAGCATGTACGGGACTGACTACGAGCAGTACTTC,CASMYGTDYEQYF
many,TRBV27,TRBD2,TRBJ2-1,TGTGCCAGCAATCAACTAGCGGGAGGCGGGGAGCAGTTCTTC,CASNQLAGGGEQFF
many,TRBV10-3,TRBD2,TRBJ2-3,TGTGCCATCAGTGCAGTTAGCGGGAGGGCCGGGGATACGCAGTATTTT,CAISAVSGRAGDTQYF
NA,TRBV6-2/TRBV6-3,NA,TRBJ2-1,TGTGCCAGCAGCTCTGACAGGGAGGCGCCCTACAATGAGCAGCTCTTC,CASSSDREAPYNEQLF
many,TRBV11-2,NA,TRBJ2-1,TGTGCCAGCAGCCTGGACTTGGAATACAATGAGCAGTTCTTC,CASSLDLEYNEQFF
many,TRBV12-3/TRBV12-4,NA,TRBJ2-7,TGTGCCAGCAGTTTATGGCTAGGGGCAGGACCCTACGAGCAGTACTTC,CASSLWLGAGPYEQYF
many,TRBV12-5,NA,TRBJ2-3,TGTGCTAGTGGTTCCTCCAGCCAGGGAGGAGATACGCAGTATTTT,CASGSSSQGGDTQYF
many,TRBV19,TRBD1,TRBJ1-2,TGTGCCAGTAGTATTCGAGGGGGCGCGAACTTTTATGGCTACACCTTC,CASSIRGGANFYGYTF
many,TRBV11-2,NA,TRBJ2-7,TGTGCCAGCAGCTTAGATCCCTACTACGAGCAGTACTTC,CASSLDPYYEQYF
many,TRBV6-2/TRBV6-3,NA,TRBJ1-2,TGTGCCAGCAGTCTTCGTAGCAGGCGCCGCCAGGGCTACACCTTC,CASSLRSRRRQGYTF
few,TRBV25-1,TRBD1,TRBJ1-2,TGTGCCAGCAGTGATTGGGTCACAGGGGCTAACTATGGCTACACCTTC,CASSDWVTGANYGYTF
many,TRBV6-1,NA,TRBJ2-7,TGTGCCAGCAGTGAAGCCTCGGTAGGGACTTCTCCTCACGAGCAGTACTTC,CASSEASVGTSPHEQYF
few,TRBV10-2,NA,TRBJ2-7,TGCGCCACCCACGGGGCCTACGAGCAGTACTTC,CATHGAYEQYF
NA,TRBV19,TRBD1,TRBJ1-1,TGTGCCGCCGGGACAGTTGGAAGCGTAGCTTTCTTT,CAAGTVGSVAFF
few,TRBV6-2/TRBV6-3,TRBD1,TRBJ2-6,TGTGCCAGCAGTTACTCTAGCAGGGGGCATGGGGCCAACGTCCTGACTTTC,CASSYSSRGHGANVLTF
few,TRBV19,NA,TRBJ2-1,TGTGCCAGTAGTTTCGTTGGCTACAATGAGCAGTTCTTC,CASSFVGYNEQFF
many,TRBV28,TRBD2,TRBJ2-5,TGTGCCAGCAGTCCTACGACTAGCCTGGAGACCCAGTACTTC,CASSPTTSLETQYF
many,TRBV6-1,TRBD1,TRBJ2-7,TGTGCCAGCAGTGAAATCCCCGGGACAGGGGCCAACGAGCAGTACTTC,CASSEIPGTGANEQYF
many,TRBV3-1,TRBD1,TRBJ2-1,TGTGCCAGCAGCCAGGACAGGAAGCAGTTCTTC,CASSQDRKQFF
many,TRBV3-1,NA,TRBJ2-1,TGTGCCAGCAGCCAGGGCCATGAGCAGTTCTTC,CASSQGHEQFF
NA,TRBV7-9,TRBD1,TRBJ2-3,TGTGCCAGCAGCTTACTGGACAGGGGGGCAGATACGCAGTATTTT,CASSLLDRGADTQYF
many,TRBV12-3/TRBV12-4,TRBD2,TRBJ2-5,TGTGCCAGCAGTTTACACCGCCCCGGGAGGGAGACCCAGTACTTC,CASSLHRPGRETQYF
NA,TRBV6-5,NA,TRBJ2-2,TGTGCCAGCAGTTACGTTGGCAGGGGAAACACCGGGGAGCTGTTTTTT,CASSYVGRGNTGELFF
NA,TRBV5-1,TRBD2,TRBJ2-1,TGCGCCAGCAGCTCGGGGGGAGGAACATCCTACAATGAGCAGTTCTTC,CASSSGGGTSYNEQFF
NA,TRBV5-1,NA,TRBJ2-1,TGCGCCAGCAGCTTGGGAAGGGAGATCTCGGGTGAGCAGTTCTTC,CASSLGREISGEQFF
many,TRBV20-1,NA,TRBJ1-2,TGCAGTGCCCACGCTGAGACAGCTTATGGCTACACCTTC,CSAHAETAYGYTF
NA,TRBV12-3/TRBV12-4,TRBD2,TRBJ2-3,TGTGCCAGCAGTTTATGCCTAGCGGGATCCCCATGTTCAGATACGCAGTATTTT,CASSLCLAGSPCSDTQYF